These 7 T cell receptor beta chains share one sample of origin, sequenced in a study of CD8 T cells in Susac syndrome. Roughly 0.45 to 1 ug RNA was reverse transcribed with random hexamers. Via MiXCR, TCRdb re-called the immunoSEQ multiplex PCR reads, giving one row per CDR3 protein. In the table there are more than 130,000 distinct CDR3 sequences, about 93% of which are singletons. The sequencing input was CD8+ T cells from PBMCs. Receptors originate from a human donor in good health.

The chain couples TRBV5-4 to TRBJ2-3; 8 bases map to TRBD1. CDR1 is SGHNT, CDR2 YYREEE, per germline (reference sequence). Unmatched junction bases numbered 4, after V lost 3 bases and J lost 4 bases. This CDR3 is 14 amino acids long. The CDR3 protein is CASSWTGTADTQYF. The CDR3 coding sequence is TGTGCCAGCAGCTGGACAGGGACCGCAGATACGCAGTATTTT.

The rearrangement joins TRBV12-3 or TRBV12-4 to TRBJ2-5; possible D gene TRBD2, 7 bases. Deletions cut 7 bases from V and 4 bases from J, with 25 bases between. The CDR3 runs 17 residues. The CDR3 DNA reads as TGTGCCAGCACCGACGGGAGAGAGGGGGGGGAAAGAGAGACCCAGTACTTC. Translating it yields CASTDGREGGERETQYF.

The chain couples TRBV20-1 to TRBJ1-1; 7 bases match TRBD1. Germline CDR1 and CDR2: DFQATT and SNEGSKA (reference sequence). V shed 0 bases, J shed 7 bases, and the junction held 11 bases outside the gene matches. The CDR3 loop spans 15 amino acids. CDR3 region: CSARDLPGGMGEAFF. The CDR3 DNA follows: TGCAGTGCTAGAGATCTTCCAGGGGGAATGGGTGAAGCTTTCTTT.

This clonotype turned up a few times. This chain joins TRBV7-9 and TRBJ2-7; no firm D call. The CDR3 totals 13 residues. V was pared by 5 bases and J by 0 bases, with 8 bases between. Germline V CDR1 and CDR2: SEHNR, FQNEAQ (reference sequence). CDR3 nucleotide sequence: TGTGCCAGCAGCCCCACCCTCTCCTACGAGCAGTACTTC. This sequence encodes CASSPTLSYEQYF.

The J gene is TRBJ2-5, the V gene TRBV14, with D uncertain. With 0 bases removed from V and 5 bases from J, the gap between germline ends came to 10 bases. CDR1 and CDR2 (germline): SGHDN, FVKESK. The CDR3 spans 14 residues. The CDR3 DNA follows: TGTGCCAGCAGCCAAGAAGGTGGCTGGGAGACCCAGTACTTC. Protein sequence: CASSQEGGWETQYF.

The rearrangement links TRBV30 to TRBJ2-7, with 7 nucleotides matching TRBD1. J lost 5 bases, V lost 3 bases, and 10 bases had no gene match. This CDR3 is built from 14 residues. Germline-derived CDR1 and CDR2 are GTSNPN and SVGIG (reference sequence). The CDR3 sequence: CAWRGTVNVHEQYF. CDR3 coding DNA: TGTGCCTGGAGGGGGACAGTGAACGTCCACGAGCAGTACTTC.

The chain recombines TRBV3-1 with TRBJ2-7, with D unresolved. The V end lost 0 bases, the J end lost 7 bases, and 13 bases lay between the germline ends. Germline values: CDR1 LGHDT, CDR2 YNNKEL (reference sequence). This CDR3 is 14 amino acids long. The CDR3 protein is CASSQDLLAWEQYF. For the CDR3, the DNA is TGTGCCAGCAGCCAAGATCTCTTGGCCTGGGAGCAGTACTTC.